This note documents a single T cell receptor (beta chain) sequence. Its specificity is unknown. In the sorted-subset replicate PCRs, 200 ng DNA, 29,000 or so T cell genomes, was used. Produced via immunoSEQ multiplex PCR; TCRdb's table is partial and in-frame only. This table has around 2,000,000 clones, about 95% appearing once. This CDR3 contains 15 residues. Trimming removed 3 bases from V and 1 base from J, with 13 bases in between. Germline-derived CDR1 and CDR2 are SGDLS and YYNGEE. CD45RO-negative cells were positively selected for CCR7, leaving out terminally differentiated effector memory CD45RA+ cells. The data belong to a study of shared clonotypes between healthy human individuals. The study, taken as a whole, reports: Sharing across four donors was highest in naive CD4 (about 5%) and lowest in memory CD8 (roughly 0.4%). Among non-shared clonotypes, generation probabilities were lower than among those shared by all four donors. Deeper or shallower sequencing was expected to change how clonotypes are shared among donors.

This TCR came from a man aged 18 to 30 in good health. Sequencing was performed on naive CD8+ T cells sorted from blood. The chain has TRBV9 and TRBJ2-5; D is possibly TRBD2 (6 bases). CDR3 amino acids: CASSGIAVPQETQYF. CDR3 in DNA: TGTGCCAGCAGCGGAATAGCGGTACCCCAAGAGACCCAGTACTTC.